These T cell receptor delta chains were read from a single sample in a study of DNA immune sequencing with unique molecular identifiers. TCRdb reapplied CATT to the multiplex PCR reads. This sample has approximately 2,000 delta-chain clones; roughly 11% occur once, and the top ten carry around 50%. The sequenced material came from gamma-delta T cells enriched from blood buffy coat, or unenriched PBMCs (not recorded which). The receptors here all came from a human donor in good health. Each CDR3 is given with its conserved first and last residue. Fields, in order: D gene, J gene, V gene, clone size, CDR3 protein, CDR3 DNA. A D gene is named only where the DNA matches it firmly. Each size is once, few or many counts, or a class when the clone is expanded.

D: -
J: TRDJ1
V: TRDV2
size: medium-sized
CDR3: CACDTLSKGEGADKLIF
DNA: TGTGCCTGTGACACTCTGAGTAAAGGGGAGGGTGCCGATAAACTCATCTTT

D: -
J: TRDJ1
V: TRDV1
size: few
CDR3: CALGEVFPVTDSTDKLIF
DNA: TGTGCTCTTGGGGAAGTCTTCCCAGTCACGGACTCTACCGATAAACTCATCTTT

D: TRDD3
J: TRDJ1
V: TRDV2
size: large
CDR3: CACDPLGDKSDKLIF
DNA: TGTGCCTGTGACCCACTGGGGGATAAATCCGATAAACTCATCTTT

D: TRDD3
J: TRDJ1
V: TRDV2
size: medium-sized
CDR3: CACDSLLGAKTDKLIF
DNA: TGTGCCTGTGACTCGTTACTGGGGGCCAAAACCGATAAACTCATCTTT

D: TRDD3
J: TRDJ1
V: TRDV2
size: medium-sized
CDR3: CACDPITPGGPPISDKLIF
DNA: TGTGCCTGTGACCCCATTACGCCTGGGGGGCCTCCGATCTCCGATAAACTCATCTTT

D: -
J: TRDJ1
V: TRDV2
size: medium-sized
CDR3: CACDTLLSHYTGSPYTDKLIF
DNA: TGTGCCTGTGACACTCTTCTTTCCCATTATACTGGCAGCCCGTACACCGATAAACTCATCTTT

D: -
J: TRDJ1
V: TRDV2
size: medium-sized
CDR3: CACDDLTSGSDDKLIF
DNA: TGTGCCTGTGACGACCTCACCTCCGGGAGTGACGATAAACTCATCTTT

D: -
J: TRDJ1
V: TRDV2
size: large
CDR3: CACDRMGDTDKLIF
DNA: TGTGCCTGTGACCGAATGGGGGACACCGATAAACTCATCTTT

D: -
J: TRDJ1
V: TRDV2
size: large
CDR3: CACDSLVYTDKLIF
DNA: TGTGCCTGTGACAGTCTAGTGTACACCGATAAACTCATCTTT

D: TRDD3
J: TRDJ1
V: TRDV2
size: large
CDR3: CACDTVTTLGDNGDKLIF
DNA: TGTGCCTGTGACACCGTAACCACACTGGGGGATAATGGCGATAAACTCATCTTT

D: TRDD3
J: TRDJ3
V: TRDV2
size: medium-sized
CDR3: CACDKVELGDVGPSSWDTRQMFF
DNA: TGTGCCTGTGACAAGGTGGAACTGGGGGACGTGGGACCAAGCTCCTGGGACACCCGACAGATGTTTTTC

D: TRDD3
J: TRDJ3
V: TRDV2
size: few
CDR3: CACDFIYWGIPSSWDTRQMFF
DNA: TGTGCCTGTGACTTTATCTACTGGGGGATACCGAGCTCCTGGGACACCCGACAGATGTTTTTC

D: TRDD3
J: TRDJ1
V: TRDV2
size: medium-sized
CDR3: CACDTLVVGDMEDTDKLIF
DNA: TGTGCCTGTGACACCCTAGTGGTGGGGGATATGGAAGACACCGATAAACTCATCTTT